This is a list of T cell receptor beta chains from one sample in a study of blood T cell repertoires in COVID-19. Using immunoSEQ multiplex PCR, the repertoire was profiled, and TCRdb retains in-frame clones only, with some absent. The data hold 45,000 to 65,000 clones, with approximately 80% observed a single time. Material for sequencing was peripheral blood. Receptors were obtained from a man in his sixties or seventies with active or convalescent COVID-19. Both conserved end residues are part of each CDR3. The order of the fields is V gene, J gene, D gene, CDR3 protein, CDR3 DNA. The D gene is left open where the match is weak.

V gene: TRBV5-4
J gene: TRBJ2-1
D gene: -
CDR3 protein: CASSRGGAGGSYNEQFF
CDR3 DNA: TGTGCCAGCAGCAGAGGAGGGGCAGGGGGTTCCTACAATGAGCAGTTCTTC

V gene: TRBV7-2
J gene: TRBJ2-5
D gene: TRBD2
CDR3 protein: CASSVGLAGGETQYF
CDR3 DNA: TGTGCCAGCAGCGTGGGACTAGCGGGAGGAGAGACCCAGTACTTC

V gene: TRBV5-1
J gene: TRBJ2-2
D gene: TRBD2
CDR3 protein: CASSLTSGQNTGELFF
CDR3 DNA: TGCGCCAGCAGTCTTACTAGCGGACAGAACACCGGGGAGCTGTTTTTT

V gene: TRBV2
J gene: TRBJ1-1
D gene: -
CDR3 protein: CASSEMGANTEAFF
CDR3 DNA: TGTGCCAGCAGTGAAATGGGGGCGAACACTGAAGCTTTCTTT

V gene: TRBV14
J gene: TRBJ1-5
D gene: -
CDR3 protein: CASSQDPYQPQHF
CDR3 DNA: TGTGCCAGCAGCCAAGATCCATATCAGCCCCAGCATTTT

V gene: TRBV19
J gene: TRBJ1-2
D gene: -
CDR3 protein: CASSITVLNYGYTF
CDR3 DNA: TGTGCCAGTAGTATTACAGTCCTTAACTATGGCTACACCTTC

V gene: TRBV30
J gene: TRBJ2-7
D gene: -
CDR3 protein: CAWSVQGSAYEQYF
CDR3 DNA: TGTGCCTGGAGTGTCCAGGGGTCGGCCTACGAGCAGTACTTC

V gene: TRBV7-6
J gene: TRBJ1-3
D gene: TRBD1
CDR3 protein: CASSGQGRGNTIYF
CDR3 DNA: TGTGCCAGCAGCGGACAGGGCAGGGGAAACACCATATATTTT

V gene: TRBV6-5
J gene: TRBJ2-2
D gene: -
CDR3 protein: CASSYNRVAELFF
CDR3 DNA: TGTGCCAGCAGTTACAACAGGGTAGCGGAGCTGTTTTTT

V gene: TRBV10-3
J gene: TRBJ2-3
D gene: -
CDR3 protein: CAISEGLSVKKDTQYF
CDR3 DNA: TGTGCCATCAGTGAGGGTTTGTCAGTTAAGAAAGATACGCAGTATTTT

V gene: TRBV6-4
J gene: TRBJ2-2
D gene: -
CDR3 protein: CASSEAENTGELFF
CDR3 DNA: TGTGCCAGCAGTGAGGCGGAGAACACCGGGGAGCTGTTTTTT

V gene: TRBV29-1
J gene: TRBJ2-1
D gene: -
CDR3 protein: CSVGYLTSSWSSYNEQFF
CDR3 DNA: TGCAGCGTTGGTTACTTAACCTCCTCCTGGAGCTCCTACAATGAGCAGTTCTTC